The 15 T cell receptor beta chains presented below share a single source sample, sequenced in a study of long-term antiretroviral therapy in people with HIV. Survey-level immunoSEQ v3.0 assays were run. Produced via immunoSEQ multiplex PCR; TCRdb's table is partial and in-frame only. Of fewer than 30,000 clones in the sample, approximately 88% were seen once. The starting material was unsorted PBMCs, obtained 1.8 years before starting antiretroviral therapy. These receptors were obtained from a man between 45 and 60 years old with HIV.

This chain joins TRBV27 and TRBJ2-1; 9 nucleotides line up with TRBD1. Per the germline V gene, CDR1 is MNHEY and CDR2 is SMNVEV (reference sequence). This CDR3 contains 15 residues. V shed 1 base and J 5 bases; nucleotides not matched to a gene: 3. CDR3 nucleotide sequence: TGTGCCAGCAGTTTATTCGGACAGGGGCACAATGAGCAGTTCTTC. It specifies CASSLFGQGHNEQFF.

V is TRBV7-9 and J is TRBJ1-1; perhaps TRBD1 as D (6 bases). Trimming took off 2 bases at V and 7 bases at J, with 17 bases between the two ends. The CDR3 extends over 15 amino acids. Germline assignment: CDR1 SEHNR and CDR2 FQNEAQ (reference sequence). CDR3 sequence (DNA): TGTGCCAGCAGCTTACCTTACAGGGAGGGGAATGAAGCTTTCTTT. Protein: CASSLPYREGNEAFF.

The chain joins TRBV14 to TRBJ1-6; TRBD1 is a possible D gene (5 bases). V was clipped by 6 bases and J by 9 bases, with 15 bases between them. The germline V gene encodes CDR1 SGHDN and CDR2 FVKESK. The CDR3 loop spans 14 amino acids. CDR3 DNA: TGTGCCAGCAGTTCCCAGGGCCCTTTTTCACCCCTCCACTTT. Translated: CASSSQGPFSPLHF.

The chain links TRBV6-5 to TRBJ2-4; D perhaps matches TRBD1 (6 bases). From germline, CDR1 is MNHEY and CDR2 SVGAGI. V lost 6 bases, J lost 7 bases, and 13 bases lay in between. The CDR3 has 13 residues. The CDR3 DNA is TGTGCCAGCAGGAGCCAGGGGCACAACATTCAGTACTTC. It yields the protein CASRSQGHNIQYF.

This clone was seen just once. This chain joins TRBV7-2 and TRBJ2-7, with D possibly TRBD2 on 6 matching bases. The V end was cut by 7 bases, the J end by 1 base, with 14 bases between. Germline V gene data show CDR1 as SGHTA and CDR2 as FQGNSA. This CDR3 has 14 amino acids. CDR3 sequence (DNA): TGTGCCAGCAAGATTAGCGGAGGTTCCTACGAGCAGTACTTC. The encoded protein is CASKISGGSYEQYF.

This clone was observed a single time. This chain joins TRBV7-9 and TRBJ2-7; tentative D call: TRBD2 (6 bases). Germline values: CDR1 SEHNR, CDR2 FQNEAQ (reference sequence). The CDR3 runs 15 residues. V shed 4 bases and J shed 4 bases, with 17 bases lying between them. CDR3 in amino acids: CASSWPGLPQYEQYF. In DNA, the CDR3 is TGTGCCAGCAGCTGGCCGGGACTCCCCCAATACGAGCAGTACTTC. The full variable domain, its missing parts supplied by reference TRBV7-9 and TRBJ2-7, is DTGVSQNPRHKITKRGQNVTFRCDPISEHNRLYWYRQTLGQGPEFLTYFQNEAQLEKSRLLSDRFSAERPKGSFSTLEIQRTEQGDSAMYLCASSWPGLPQYEQYFGPGTRLTVT.

This sequence joins TRBV7-2 and TRBJ2-1; D gene uncertain. Trimming took 6 bases from V and 2 from J, leaving 14 bases between them. CDR1 SGHTA and CDR2 FQGNSA come from the germline V gene. CDR3 length equals 15 residues. CDR3 in DNA: TGTGCCAGCAGGGCCGGGCCCGGTACCTACAATGAGCAGTTCTTC. Protein: CASRAGPGTYNEQFF.

This clone was observed a few times. The J gene is TRBJ2-7, the V gene TRBV7-2; TRBD2 aligns across 10 bases. With 0 bases clipped from V and 2 bases from J, the junction kept 7 bases outside the gene matches. Per the germline V gene, CDR1 is SGHTA and CDR2 is FQGNSA. The CDR3 extends over 17 amino acids. CDR3 sequence (DNA): TGTGCCAGCAGCTTAGCGCCGATAAGCGGGGGGGCCTACGAGCAGTACTTC. Its protein is CASSLAPISGGAYEQYF. Full variable domain (rest looked up from reference TRBV7-2 and TRBJ2-7): GAGVSQSPSNKVTEKGKDVELRCDPISGHTALYWYRQSLGQGLEFLIYFQGNSAPDKSGLPSDRFSAERTGGSVSTLTIQRTQQEDSAVYLCASSLAPISGGAYEQYFGPGTRLTVT.

This clone was observed once. The chain joins TRBV18 to TRBJ1-1, with D uncertain. This CDR3 is 16 amino acids long. Per the germline V gene, CDR1 is KGHSH and CDR2 is LQKENI. Trimming took off 1 base at V and 0 bases at J, with 12 bases between the two ends. The CDR3 DNA follows: TGTGCCAGCTCACCACGGTTAGCAGACCTGAACACTGAAGCTTTCTTT. This sequence encodes CASSPRLADLNTEAFF.

The chain links TRBV7-9 to TRBJ1-1; the match to TRBD1 covers 8 bases. Germline-derived CDR1 and CDR2 are SEHNR and FQNEAQ (reference sequence). CDR3 length equals 15 residues. The junction had 14 bases not matched to a gene; V was cut back by 6 bases and J by 8 bases. CDR3 amino acids: CASSRGQGKGEEAFF. In DNA, the CDR3 is TGTGCCAGCAGTCGTGGACAGGGTAAGGGAGAGGAAGCTTTCTTT.

This chain uses TRBV14 with TRBJ1-2; D remains unclear. Trimming stripped 2 bases from V and 1 base from J, with 8 bases between. This CDR3 region has 14 residues. The V gene's germline CDR1 is SGHDN and CDR2 FVKESK. This chain's CDR3 is CASSQFRNNYGYTF. In nucleotides, the CDR3 is TGTGCCAGCAGCCAATTTAGAAATAACTATGGCTACACCTTC.

The V call is TRBV5-5, the J call TRBJ1-2; 9 bases are shared with TRBD1. This CDR3 comprises 14 residues. Germline V lookup: CDR1 SGHKS, CDR2 YYEKEE (reference sequence). The V segment lost 4 bases and the J segment 7 bases; nucleotides outside the gene matches: 8. CDR3 DNA sequence: TGTGCCAGCAGCGAAACAGGGGGCGCGGTTGGCTACACCTTC. Its protein product is CASSETGGAVGYTF.

This chain links TRBV18 with TRBJ2-2; unclear D gene. With 3 bases removed from V and 7 bases from J, the gap between germline ends came to 12 bases. The germline V gene has CDR1 KGHSH and CDR2 LQKENI. The CDR3 spans 14 residues. Here the CDR3 DNA reads TGTGCCAGCTCACCTCCTGCACTGGACGGGGAGCTGTTTTTT. This encodes CASSPPALDGELFF.

V is TRBV6-5 and J is TRBJ2-1; 8 bases are a match to TRBD2. Germline lookup yields CDR1 MNHEY and CDR2 SVGAGI. V dropped 4 bases and J dropped 0; count of bases not matched to a gene: 2. This CDR3 spans 15 amino acids. CDR3 sequence: CASSSGTSSYNEQFF. The DNA of the CDR3 is TGTGCCAGCAGTTCCGGGACTAGCTCCTACAATGAGCAGTTCTTC.

The J gene is TRBJ1-6, the V gene TRBV28; perhaps TRBD1 as D (6 bases). The germline gives CDR1 MDHEN, CDR2 SYDVKM. Trimming pared 6 bases from V and 9 bases from J, leaving 18 bases between. The CDR3 has 15 amino acids. The CDR3 loop reads CASRPGHRAGSPLHF. CDR3 DNA sequence: TGTGCCAGCAGGCCGGGACATCGGGCGGGTTCACCCCTCCACTTT.